One sample yielded the 31 T cell receptor beta chains listed below, sequenced in a study of regulatory T cells in long-lasting Graves disease. Investigators prepared the TCR beta libraries by applying iRepertoire HTBI primers and Arm-PCR of CDR3 regions. Via MiXCR, TCRdb re-called the multiplex PCR reads, giving one row per CDR3 protein. The sample has 600,000 to 850,000 distinct CDR3 sequences; about 32% are singletons. Described time point: persistent/refractory GD, antithyroid drugs over 5 years with positive TRAb. Following extraction of RNA from PBMCs, that RNA was used to make the TCR library. The sequencing used peripheral blood mononuclear cells (PBMCs), collected when the disease was refractory, from a patient treated with antithyroid drugs. Receptors were obtained from a female donor with Graves disease.

This clonotype occurred a few times. V and J are TRBV6-1 and TRBJ1-6, with no clear D. The V end lost 3 bases, the J end lost 9 bases, and 12 bases lay between the germline ends. This CDR3 is built from 14 residues. Germline values: CDR1 MNHNS, CDR2 SASEGT. CDR3 sequence: CASSEFGSGSPLHF. The CDR3, as DNA: TGTGCCAGCAGTGAGTTCGGAAGCGGTTCACCCCTCCACTTT.

This clonotype occurred many times. This sequence joins TRBV28 and TRBJ2-7; D is ambiguous. The germline V and J ends were trimmed by 8 bases and 6 bases, with 17 bases remaining between them. CDR1 and CDR2 from the germline V gene are MDHEN and SYDVKM. The CDR3 spans 13 residues. CDR3 sequence reads: CASGVYPGFEQYF. Here the CDR3 DNA reads TGTGCCAGCGGAGTTTATCCGGGTTTCGAGCAGTACTTC. The full variable domain, with the rest looked up from reference TRBV28 and TRBJ2-7, is DVKVTQSSRYLVKRTGEKVFLECVQDMDHENMFWYRQDPGLGLRLIYFSYDVKMKEKGDIPEGYSVSREKKERFSLILESASTNQTSMYLCASGVYPGFEQYFGPGTRLTVT.

This chain links TRBV6-5 with TRBJ2-7; TRBD2 matches at 8 bases. CDR3 length: 13 residues. J lost 4 bases, V lost 3 bases, and 2 bases had no gene match. Germline V gives CDR1 MNHEY, CDR2 SVGAGI. CDR3 in DNA: TGTGCCAGCAGTTATGTAGCGGGATACGAGCAGTACTTC. Its translation is CASSYVAGYEQYF.

This clonotype has a handful of counts. The chain couples TRBV2 to TRBJ2-2, with 8 bases identical to TRBD2. The CDR3 totals 16 residues. Trimming at V came to 3 bases and at J to 4 bases, leaving 7 bases not matched to a gene. CDR1 SNHLY and CDR2 FYNNEI come from the germline V gene. Here the CDR3 reads CASSDSGRAVTGELFF. DNA for the CDR3: TGTGCCAGCAGTGACTCCGGGAGGGCGGTCACCGGGGAGCTGTTTTTT.

The rearrangement links TRBV6-5 to TRBJ2-5; D call uncertain. The CDR3 loop spans 13 amino acids. Germline loops: CDR1 MNHEY, CDR2 SVGAGI. Trimming took off 2 bases at V and 5 bases at J, with 9 bases between the two ends. CDR3 bases: TGTGCCAGCAGTTACAATCTGGGGGAGACCCAGTACTTC. Translation gives CASSYNLGETQYF.

This clonotype was seen only a few times. The rearrangement joins TRBV6-1 to TRBJ1-2; no clear D gene. Germline CDR1 and CDR2: MNHNS and SASEGT. The CDR3 runs 17 residues. Trimming left V 5 bases short and J 0 bases short, with 19 bases between. CDR3 loop: CASSPAMVSRTNYGYTF. CDR3 sequence (DNA): TGTGCCAGCAGTCCTGCGATGGTGAGCAGGACTAACTATGGCTACACCTTC.

This clonotype was detected only a few times. The chain links TRBV11-2 to TRBJ1-1; no clear D. From germline, CDR1 is SGHAT and CDR2 FQNNGV. The length of the CDR3 is 12 residues. Trimming cost V 6 bases and J 4 bases, with 9 bases left between them. This CDR3 is CASRWLGTEAFF. CDR3 bases: TGTGCCAGCAGGTGGCTGGGCACTGAAGCTTTCTTT.

The gene calls are TRBV12-3 or TRBV12-4 and TRBJ1-4; no reliable D call. Trimming took off 6 bases at V and 8 bases at J, with 16 bases between the two ends. The CDR3 contains 14 residues. CDR3 residues: CASRLEGSGEKLFF. The CDR3 nucleotides are TGTGCCAGCAGACTAGAAGGGAGCGGAGAAAAACTGTTTTTT.

This clonotype was counted only a few times. This chain links TRBV2 with TRBJ2-1, with D possibly TRBD1 on 5 matching bases. CDR1 and CDR2 (germline): SNHLY, FYNNEI. With 5 bases removed from V and 9 bases from J, the gap between germline ends came to 11 bases. This CDR3 contains 12 residues. The CDR3 sequence: CASSSDIGEQFF. The CDR3 coding sequence is TGTGCCAGCAGTTCGGACATTGGTGAGCAGTTCTTC.

This clonotype showed up just a few times. This chain uses TRBV11-2 with TRBJ2-7; 11 nucleotides line up with TRBD2. V lost 1 base to trimming and J lost 2 bases; unmatched junction nucleotides: 13. This CDR3 region has 19 residues. Germline V gene lookup returns CDR1 SGHAT and CDR2 FQNNGV. The CDR3 DNA reads TGTGCCAGCAGCTTAGTCCCCCCACTAGCGGGAGCACCACCCTACGAGCAGTACTTC. Its translation is CASSLVPPLAGAPPYEQYF.

This clonotype occurred a few times. The J gene is TRBJ2-7, the V gene TRBV5-1, with a possible D match to TRBD1 (6 bases). Trimming left V 0 bases short and J 3 bases short, with 13 bases between. CDR1 and CDR2 (germline): SGHRS, YFSETQ. The CDR3 extends over 15 amino acids. CDR3 loop: CASSLDSGVGYEQYF. In DNA form, the CDR3 reads TGCGCCAGCAGCTTGGATTCAGGGGTCGGCTACGAGCAGTACTTC.

The chain carries TRBV27 and TRBJ1-3, with 12 bases fitting TRBD1. Germline values: CDR1 MNHEY, CDR2 SMNVEV (reference sequence). V shed 6 bases and J 0 bases; nucleotides not matched to a gene: 0. The CDR3 is made up of 15 amino acids. The CDR3 region has the DNA TGTGCCAGCAGGGGACAGGGGGCCTCTGGAAACACCATATATTTT. This codes for CASRGQGASGNTIYF.

The chain couples TRBV10-3 to TRBJ2-2; 9 nucleotides agree with TRBD1. The germline gives CDR1 ENHRY, CDR2 SYGVKD. The CDR3 length is 19 residues. Trimming cost V 3 bases and J 0 bases; bases outside gene matches: 11. The CDR3 loop reads CAISDPRGQGGPNTGELFF. CDR3 DNA sequence: TGTGCCATCAGTGACCCAAGGGGACAGGGAGGGCCGAACACCGGGGAGCTGTTTTTT.

The chain combines TRBV6-2 or TRBV6-3 with TRBJ2-7; maybe TRBD2 (5 bases). This CDR3 is built from 16 residues. Germline CDR1 is MNHEY and CDR2 is SVGEGT. Trimming removed 1 base from V and 3 bases from J, with 16 bases in between. In DNA, the CDR3 is TGTGCCAGCAGTTACTTAGGCGGGCCTAGACACTACGAGCAGTACTTC. This translates into CASSYLGGPRHYEQYF.

The CDR3 DNA reads TGTGCCTGGAGTGTAGAGGGAGTAACTGAAGCTTTCTTT. Translation gives CAWSVEGVTEAFF. The gene calls are TRBV30 and TRBJ1-1, with unresolved D. This CDR3 contains 13 residues. Germline CDR1 is GTSNPN and CDR2 is SVGIG (reference sequence). Trimming cost V 0 bases and J 5 bases, with 10 bases left between them. Variable domain in full (rest from reference TRBV30 and TRBJ1-1): SQTIHQWPATLVQPVGSPLSLECTVEGTSNPNLYWYRQAAGRGLQLLFYSVGIGQISSEVPQNLSASRPQDRQFILSSKKLLLSDSGFYLCAWSVEGVTEAFFGQGTRLTVV.

This clonotype occurred once. The conserved closing phenylalanine or tryptophan is absent in this CDR3, likely reflecting a read error. The gene calls are TRBV28 and TRBJ1-2, with D unclear. Trimming took 4 bases from V and 5 from J, leaving 5 bases between them. Germline V gives CDR1 MDHEN, CDR2 SYDVKM. The length of the CDR3 is 11 residues. The CDR3 sequence is CASSSLYGYTC. The CDR3 DNA sequence: TGTGCCAGCAGTTCCCTATATGGCTACACCTGC.

This clonotype was counted many times. The gene calls are TRBV2 and TRBJ1-1; 11 bases are a match to TRBD1. The germline CDR1 and CDR2 sequences are SNHLY and FYNNEI. The CDR3 has 14 residues. V shed 6 bases and J 7 bases; nucleotides not matched to a gene: 7. Here the CDR3 reads CASSALGTGGEAFF. Written as DNA, the CDR3 is TGTGCCAGCAGCGCCTTGGGGACAGGGGGTGAAGCTTTCTTT.

The CDR3 region is CASSPRDPPTQYF. In DNA form, the CDR3 reads TGTGCCAGCAGCCCAAGGGACCCTCCGACCCAGTACTTC. The chain combines TRBV3-1 with TRBJ2-5; D possibly uses TRBD1 or TRBD2 (5 bases each). The germline CDR1 and CDR2 sequences are LGHDT and YNNKEL (reference sequence). Trimming shortened V by 4 bases and J by 7 bases, and 13 bases separated the two germline ends. CDR3 length: 13 amino acids.

This clonotype was observed a few times. V and J are TRBV5-1 and TRBJ1-4, with a weak D call TRBD1 (5 bases). The CDR3 runs to 13 residues. Trimming removed 4 bases from V and 3 bases from J, with 7 bases in between. Germline V gene sequence: CDR1 SGHRS, CDR2 YFSETQ. CDR3 amino acids: CASSAGPNEKLFF. As DNA, the CDR3 is TGCGCCAGCAGCGCAGGGCCTAATGAAAAACTGTTTTTT.

This clonotype was counted between two and nine times. The CDR3: CAIRADSSYNSPLHF. As DNA, the CDR3 is TGTGCCATCAGGGCCGATAGCTCCTATAATTCACCCCTCCACTTT. The J gene is TRBJ1-6, the V gene TRBV10-3, with D uncertain. Trimming took 6 bases from V and 0 from J, leaving 9 bases between them. Germline CDR1 and CDR2: ENHRY and SYGVKD. This CDR3 has 15 amino acids.

The chain is built from TRBV20-1 and TRBJ1-1; D unresolved. The CDR3 length is 12 residues. V lost 6 bases to trimming and J lost 5 bases, with 13 bases between them. The germline V gene has CDR1 DFQATT and CDR2 SNEGSKA (reference sequence). CDR3 loop: CSASVVGTEAFF. As DNA, the CDR3 is TGCAGTGCGTCGGTGGTCGGAACTGAAGCTTTCTTT.

This chain links TRBV29-1 with TRBJ1-5; 9 positions agree with TRBD1. Trimming cost V 6 bases and J 11 bases; bases outside gene matches: 14. The CDR3 covers 14 residues. Germline V gene data show CDR1 as SQVTM and CDR2 as ANQGSEA. CDR3 coding DNA: TGCAGCGTAGAGTTAGGGGGACAGGGTTTAGCCCAGCATTTT. Amino acid sequence: CSVELGGQGLAQHF.

This clonotype was seen once. The chain combines TRBV5-1 with TRBJ2-2; no firm D call. Germline CDR1 and CDR2: SGHRS and YFSETQ. This CDR3 is built from 16 residues. Trimming pared 0 bases from V and 4 bases from J, leaving 13 bases between. The CDR3 sequence: CASSLAAGAGTGELFF. CDR3 bases: TGCGCCAGCAGCTTGGCCGCAGGTGCAGGCACCGGGGAGCTGTTTTTT.

This clonotype was observed a handful of times. The chain joins TRBV7-6 to TRBJ1-1; D ambiguous. The CDR3 sequence is 15 residues long. Germline V gene data show CDR1 as SGHVS and CDR2 as FNYEAQ. The germline V and J ends were trimmed by 1 base and 6 bases, with 15 bases remaining between them. CDR3 in amino acids: CASSLVGPIGAEAFF. The CDR3 nucleotides read TGTGCCAGCAGCTTAGTCGGCCCCATCGGAGCTGAAGCTTTCTTT.

The genes are TRBV20-1 and TRBJ2-2, with TRBD2 matching over 7 bases. The CDR3 consists of 20 residues. Germline CDR1 and CDR2: DFQATT and SNEGSKA (reference sequence). V dropped 1 base and J dropped 0; count of bases not matched to a gene: 17. In nucleotides, the CDR3 is TGCAGTGCTAGAGGCCCTTCCGGCTTGGCGGGAGTTCCGAACACCGGGGAGCTGTTTTTT. It translates to CSARGPSGLAGVPNTGELFF.

The rearrangement joins TRBV7-6 to TRBJ1-2; possible D gene TRBD1, 6 bases. V shed 5 bases and J shed 9 bases, with 13 bases lying between them. The CDR3 consists of 12 residues. CDR1 and CDR2 (germline): SGHVS, FNYEAQ. In DNA form, the CDR3 reads TGTGCCAGCAGCCCCGGGGGGCTTCGCTACACCTTC. Translated: CASSPGGLRYTF.

This clonotype was detected only a few times. V is TRBV20-1 and J is TRBJ1-5; a weak D match, TRBD1 (6 bases). CDR3 size: 15 residues. Germline CDR1 and CDR2: DFQATT and SNEGSKA (reference sequence). V was pared by 3 bases and J by 4 bases, with 16 bases between. The DNA for the CDR3 is TGCAGTGCTAGGTCAGCGGGGGGCCGAAATCAGCCCCAGCATTTT. It yields the protein CSARSAGGRNQPQHF.

This clonotype has a handful of counts. This rearrangement joins TRBV12-3 or TRBV12-4 to TRBJ1-2; perhaps TRBD1 as D (5 bases). Trimming stripped 3 bases from V and 4 bases from J, with 12 bases between. The CDR3 spans 14 residues. The CDR3 loop is CASSFNRGAYGYTF. The CDR3 region has the DNA TGTGCCAGCAGTTTCAATAGGGGAGCCTATGGCTACACCTTC.

CDR3 in amino acids: CSARDLRGGVGEKLFF. The CDR3 nucleotides read TGCAGTGCTAGAGACCTAAGAGGGGGCGTTGGTGAAAAACTGTTTTTT. J is TRBJ1-4 and V is TRBV20-1; 7 bases are shared with TRBD1. V shed 0 bases and J 7 bases; nucleotides not matched to a gene: 11. The CDR3 is made up of 16 amino acids. Looked up from germline, CDR1 is DFQATT and CDR2 is SNEGSKA (reference sequence).

Ten or more counts support this clonotype. The V call is TRBV7-9, the J call TRBJ1-2; the match to TRBD1 covers 7 bases. Germline loops: CDR1 SEHNR, CDR2 FQNEAQ (reference sequence). CDR3 size: 14 residues. Trimming cost V 4 bases and J 4 bases; bases outside gene matches: 6. CDR3 protein: CASSSLGQIYGYTF. For the CDR3, the DNA is TGTGCCAGCAGCTCCTTGGGACAGATCTATGGCTACACCTTC.

The chain couples TRBV30 to TRBJ1-2; 9 positions match TRBD1. Losses at the gene ends were 0 bases for V and 13 bases for J; bases not matched to a gene: 9. Germline values: CDR1 GTSNPN, CDR2 SVGIG (reference sequence). CDR3 length equals 13 residues. CDR3 nucleotides: TGTGCCTGGAGTGTCGGACAGGGGTACGAAGCCACCTTC. It codes for CAWSVGQGYEATF.